This entry lists 8 T cell receptor beta chains sequenced from one sample in a study of metastatic and nonmetastatic thyroid tumors. TCRdb recomputed clones from the PCR reads via MiXCR. The sample has about 6,400 clones, 31% seen once. No patient received treatment before thyroid surgery. What was sequenced was tumor tissue. These receptors were collected from a female donor with papillary thyroid cancer or a benign thyroid nodule (not recorded which). Some clones in this sample may be carry-over from other donors' samples.

The chain is built from TRBV19 and TRBJ1-1; D might be TRBD1 (5 bases). V dropped 7 bases and J dropped 3 bases, with 15 bases sitting between them. Germline V CDR1 and CDR2: LNHDA, SQIVND (reference sequence). The CDR3 runs to 14 residues. CDR3 nucleotide sequence: TGTGCCAGTACCAAAAGGGGTGCGGACACTGAAGCTTTCTTT. The encoded protein is CASTKRGADTEAFF.

This clone showed up just a few times. The chain combines TRBV28 with TRBJ2-3; tentatively, D is TRBD2 (6 bases). The germline CDR1 and CDR2 sequences are MDHEN and SYDVKM. CDR3 length equals 15 residues. V was cut by 3 bases and J by 5 bases, with 15 bases left in between. CDR3 sequence (DNA): TGTGCCAGCAGTTTCCTGACGGGAGTGGAAGATACGCAGTATTTT. Amino acid sequence: CASSFLTGVEDTQYF.

This clone has just one count. V and J are TRBV7-9 and TRBJ1-1; D may be TRBD1 (5 bases). CDR3 size: 15 residues. V was cut by 1 base and J by 1 base, with 10 bases left in between. Germline CDR1 SEHNR, CDR2 FQNEAQ (reference sequence). In nucleotides, the CDR3 is TGTGCCAGCAGCTTAGGGGGCTCTAGGAACACTGAAGCTTTCTTT. Its translation is CASSLGGSRNTEAFF.

The V and J genes are TRBV13 and TRBJ2-1; 14 bases are a match to TRBD2. Per the germline V gene, CDR1 is PRHDT and CDR2 is FYEKMQ (reference sequence). The V gene end was trimmed by 0 bases and the J gene end by 9 bases; junction bases not matched to a gene: 10. The CDR3 runs 18 residues. CDR3 in amino acids: CASSLGETSGRGWGEQFF. For the CDR3, the DNA is TGTGCCAGCAGCTTAGGCGAGACTAGCGGGAGGGGATGGGGTGAGCAGTTCTTC.

The chain employs TRBV2 and TRBJ2-1, with D possibly TRBD2 on 5 matching bases. The CDR3 loop spans 14 amino acids. Per germline, CDR1 SNHLY and CDR2 FYNNEI. Trimming stripped 3 bases from V and 5 bases from J, with 11 bases between. In nucleotides, the CDR3 is TGTGCCAGCAGTGAGGATGGACTCGACAATGAGCAGTTCTTC. Protein sequence: CASSEDGLDNEQFF.

V gene TRBV6-4 combines with J gene TRBJ2-1; 9 nucleotides match TRBD2. V shed 2 bases, J shed 4 bases, and the junction held 3 bases outside the gene matches. Germline-derived CDR1 and CDR2 are MRHNA and SNTAGT. CDR3 size: 15 residues. The CDR3 coding sequence is TGTGCCAGCAGTGACGGCGGGGGGGGATACAATGAGCAGTTCTTC. Its protein product is CASSDGGGGYNEQFF.

V gene TRBV7-3 combines with J gene TRBJ2-2, with D maybe TRBD2 (6 bases). CDR1 and CDR2 from the germline V gene are SGHTA and FQGTGA. The V end was cut by 5 bases, the J end by 3 bases, with 10 bases between. CDR3 size: 14 residues. CDR3: CASSHGTDTGELFF. The CDR3 nucleotides read TGTGCCAGCAGCCACGGGACTGACACCGGGGAGCTGTTTTTT.

This chain joins TRBV6-1 and TRBJ1-1; possible D gene TRBD1, 6 bases. V dropped 8 bases and J dropped 7 bases, with 17 bases sitting between them. CDR1 and CDR2 (germline): MNHNS, SASEGT. The CDR3 totals 13 residues. In DNA form, the CDR3 reads TGTGCCAGCCAGCCCGAGGGGGGGGTTGAAGCTTTCTTT. As protein: CASQPEGGVEAFF.